Below are 6 T cell receptor beta chains sequenced from a single sample in a study of blood T cell repertoires in COVID-19. Method: immunoSEQ multiplex PCR; TCRdb's copy keeps in-frame clones and lacks some. The sample consists of just under 350,000 clones, about 90% of them appearing once. Input material: peripheral blood. These receptors were obtained from a woman aged 18-29 years who had recovered from COVID-19.

This rearrangement joins TRBV19 to TRBJ2-2; tentative D call: TRBD2 (5 bases). The germline gives CDR1 LNHDA, CDR2 SQIVND (reference sequence). Between the trimmed V and J ends, which lost 5 bases and 0 bases, there was a span of 16 bases. The CDR3 runs 17 residues. In DNA form, the CDR3 reads TGTGCCAGTAGTGTCTTTGGAGCGGTCGCGAACACCGGGGAGCTGTTTTTT. The encoded protein is CASSVFGAVANTGELFF.

The chain couples TRBV7-9 to TRBJ2-1, with D uncertain. Germline V CDR1 and CDR2: SEHNR, FQNEAQ (reference sequence). The CDR3 is 12 amino acids. The ends were cut back, 5 bases at V and 8 bases at J, with 10 bases in the middle. CDR3 sequence: CASSTASDEQFF. In nucleotides, the CDR3 is TGTGCCAGCAGCACTGCCAGCGATGAGCAGTTCTTC.

The chain uses TRBV29-1 and TRBJ1-1; a possible D gene is TRBD1 (5 bases). Deletions cut 6 bases from V and 1 base from J, with 21 bases between. The germline V gene has CDR1 SQVTM and CDR2 ANQGSEA. The CDR3 has 16 amino acids. For the CDR3, the DNA is TGCAGCGTGCGGGGAGAGCCGGGGGTAGGGAACACTGAAGCTTTCTTT. Translating gives CSVRGEPGVGNTEAFF.

The V gene is TRBV20-1, the J gene TRBJ1-3; D unresolved. The CDR3 is 11 residues long. Germline CDR1 is DFQATT and CDR2 is SNEGSKA (reference sequence). V dropped 1 base and J dropped 6 bases, with 4 bases sitting between them. The CDR3 protein is CSARAINTIYF. The CDR3 DNA sequence: TGCAGTGCTAGAGCTATAAACACCATATATTTT.

V usage is TRBV4-3 and J usage is TRBJ1-1; D unresolved. The CDR3 totals 15 residues. Trimming cost V 0 bases and J 1 base, with 9 bases left between them. Germline V gene sequence: CDR1 LGHNA, CDR2 YSLEER. The DNA of the CDR3 is TGCGCCAGCAGCCAAGAAGTTGGAGAGAACACTGAAGCTTTCTTT. Translating gives CASSQEVGENTEAFF.

This chain connects TRBV3-1 (or the pseudogene TRBV3-2) to TRBJ1-2; D is undetermined. Germline V gene lookup returns CDR1 LGHDT and CDR2 YNNKEL (reference sequence). The germline V and J ends were trimmed by 0 bases and 8 bases, with 16 bases remaining between them. CDR3 length: 15 residues. CDR3 amino acids: CASSQDRTEGPGYTF. The CDR3 DNA reads as TGTGCCAGCAGCCAAGATCGTACAGAGGGTCCGGGCTACACCTTC.